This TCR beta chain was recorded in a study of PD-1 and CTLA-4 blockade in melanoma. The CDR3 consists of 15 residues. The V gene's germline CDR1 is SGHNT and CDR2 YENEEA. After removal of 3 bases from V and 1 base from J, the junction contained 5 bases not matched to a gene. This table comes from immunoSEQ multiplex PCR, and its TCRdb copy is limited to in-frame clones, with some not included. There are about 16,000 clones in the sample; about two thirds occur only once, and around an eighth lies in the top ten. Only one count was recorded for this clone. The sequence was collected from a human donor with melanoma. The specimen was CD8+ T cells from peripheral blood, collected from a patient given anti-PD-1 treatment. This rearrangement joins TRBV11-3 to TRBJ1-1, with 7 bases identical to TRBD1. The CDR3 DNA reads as TGTGCCAGCAGCTTCCCCAACAGGGGGAACACTGAAGCTTTCTTT. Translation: CASSFPNRGNTEAFF.